Below are 27 T cell receptor beta chains sequenced from a single sample in a study of blood T cells in healthy people across ages. A J-beta primer mix and a sample-barcoded 5' primer were used in a second PCR of roughly 7 to 12 cycles. One entry per CDR3 protein, called by TCRdb with MiXCR from the 5' RACE reads. The table lists over 950,000 distinct CDR3 sequences, around two fifths of them singletons. The sequenced sample consisted of blood. All receptors derive from a man aged 18 to 29 in good health.

The V gene is TRBV27, the J gene TRBJ2-1; D remains unclear. This CDR3 contains 14 residues. The V gene's germline CDR1 is MNHEY and CDR2 SMNVEV (reference sequence). V lost 6 bases and J lost 2, with 11 bases in between. The CDR3 protein is CASRLGSAYNEQFF. As DNA, the CDR3 is TGTGCCAGCAGGTTAGGTAGTGCCTACAATGAGCAGTTCTTC.

The V and J genes are TRBV4-1 and TRBJ1-6, with a possible D match to TRBD1 (5 bases). Germline V gene lookup returns CDR1 MGHRA and CDR2 YSYEKL. CDR3 size: 16 residues. V was shortened by 4 bases and J by 5 bases, with 15 bases between the two germline ends. The CDR3 spells CASSPRDLGDNSPLHF. The CDR3 DNA sequence: TGCGCCAGCAGCCCTAGGGACCTCGGGGATAATTCACCCCTCCACTTT.

The CDR3 DNA reads TGCGCCAGCAGCCAAGATAGGGGCGGCGGGAGTACGCAGTATTTT. This encodes CASSQDRGGGSTQYF. The V call is TRBV4-1, the J call TRBJ2-3, with 7 positions matching TRBD2. The V and J ends lost 0 bases and 8 bases, in that order; junction bases with no gene match: 8. The CDR3 length is 15 residues. From germline, CDR1 is MGHRA and CDR2 YSYEKL.

This chain links TRBV27 with TRBJ2-7; D possibly corresponds to TRBD1 (6 bases). V was clipped by 4 bases and J by 1 base, with 17 bases between them. CDR3 length equals 16 residues. Germline CDR1 reads MNHEY; CDR2 reads SMNVEV (reference sequence). This CDR3 reads CASSSQDLTGSYEQYF. CDR3 nucleotide sequence: TGTGCCAGCAGTTCCCAGGACCTAACAGGGTCCTACGAGCAGTACTTC.

This clonotype was seen many times. The rearrangement links TRBV20-1 to TRBJ2-7; D may correspond to TRBD1 or TRBD2 (6 bases each). Germline V gives CDR1 DFQATT, CDR2 SNEGSKA (reference sequence). This CDR3 is built from 14 residues. The germline V and J ends were trimmed by 6 bases and 2 bases, with 17 bases remaining between them. In DNA, the CDR3 is TGCAGTGCCATCAAGCTCGGGGGCCCCTACGAGCAGTACTTC. Its translation: CSAIKLGGPYEQYF.

This clonotype was found a few times. This chain connects TRBV2 to TRBJ2-5; D not certain. Looked up from germline, CDR1 is SNHLY and CDR2 is FYNNEI. CDR3 size: 13 residues. V dropped 0 bases and J dropped 11 bases, with 13 bases sitting between them. The CDR3 region is CASSEAIPTEQYF. In nucleotides, the CDR3 is TGTGCCAGCAGTGAAGCGATACCGACTGAGCAGTACTTC.

This clonotype appeared once. V is TRBV4-3 and J is TRBJ2-5; TRBD1 matches 11 bases. CDR1 is LGHNA, CDR2 YSLEER, per germline. V lost 4 bases to trimming and J lost 9 bases; unmatched junction nucleotides: 7. The CDR3 is 14 residues long. The CDR3 loop is CASSRNPGQGAQYF. The CDR3 DNA follows: TGCGCCAGCAGCCGGAACCCGGGACAGGGGGCCCAGTACTTC.

The rearrangement links TRBV4-3 to TRBJ2-1; 10 nucleotides align to TRBD2. This CDR3 has 16 residues. The V segment lost 3 bases and the J segment 2 bases; nucleotides outside the gene matches: 4. From germline, CDR1 is LGHNA and CDR2 YSLEER. CDR3: CASSHERGGPYNEQFF. CDR3 sequence (DNA): TGCGCCAGCAGCCACGAGCGGGGGGGCCCCTACAATGAGCAGTTCTTC.

This clonotype was observed a few times. The gene calls are TRBV20-1 and TRBJ2-1; 9 nucleotides align to TRBD2. The DNA matches TRBJ2-7 better at its end, which makes the J call doubtful. CDR1 DFQATT and CDR2 SNEGSKA come from the germline V gene (reference sequence). This CDR3 spans 15 amino acids. CDR3 nucleotide sequence: TGCAGTGCTACGCTAGCGGGGAGCTCCTACAATGAGCAGTACTTC. Amino acid sequence: CSATLAGSSYNEQYF.

The rearrangement links TRBV10-3 to TRBJ2-7, with TRBD2 matching 9 bases. The V and J ends lost 3 bases and 7 bases, in that order; junction bases with no gene match: 16. CDR1 is ENHRY and CDR2 is SYGVKD in the germline V gene. The CDR3 loop spans 17 amino acids. The CDR3 region is CAISDGSGGSNYNEQYF. Here the CDR3 DNA reads TGTGCCATCAGTGATGGAAGCGGGGGGTCGAACTACAATGAGCAGTACTTC.

This clonotype occurred a few times. The rearrangement uses TRBV20-1 and TRBJ2-4, with 10 bases fitting TRBD2. Germline lookup yields CDR1 DFQATT and CDR2 SNEGSKA (reference sequence). The V segment lost 1 base and the J segment 5 bases; nucleotides outside the gene matches: 2. This CDR3 spans 14 amino acids. This CDR3 is CSARASGGENIQYF. CDR3 bases: TGCAGTGCTAGAGCTAGCGGGGGAGAAAACATTCAGTACTTC.

The chain combines TRBV6-2 or TRBV6-3 with TRBJ2-1; either TRBD1 or TRBD2 may fit D (6 bases each). Trimming pared 5 bases from V and 6 bases from J, leaving 11 bases between. CDR1 is MNHEY and CDR2 is SVGEGT in the germline V gene. This CDR3 contains 13 residues. The CDR3 coding sequence is TGTGCCAGCAGTCCCCGGGGGCCCAATGAGCAGTTCTTC. It is translated as CASSPRGPNEQFF.

The chain carries TRBV10-2 and TRBJ1-5; D call uncertain. With 3 bases removed from V and 4 bases from J, the gap between germline ends came to 13 bases. The CDR3 is 15 amino acids. The germline V gene has CDR1 WSHSY and CDR2 SAAADI. DNA of the CDR3: TGCGCCAGCAGTGACCCGGAAAAGTTGAATCAGCCCCAGCATTTT. Its translation: CASSDPEKLNQPQHF.

Only a few counts were recorded for this clonotype. This sequence joins TRBV12-3 or TRBV12-4 and TRBJ2-5; 9 positions match TRBD1. The J call may be in error: the DNA end matches TRBJ2-7 better. The CDR3 covers 14 residues. The CDR3 sequence: CASSPGTGWDEQYF. CDR3 coding DNA: TGTGCCAGCAGTCCCGGGACAGGGTGGGACGAGCAGTACTTC.

The chain has TRBV12-3 or TRBV12-4 and TRBJ2-5, with 10 bases fitting TRBD1. The CDR3 totals 14 residues. Trimming took 5 bases from V and 11 from J; bases not matched to a gene: 11. CDR3 sequence: CASSLDRGFGEQYF. The CDR3 nucleotides are TGTGCCAGCAGTCTGGACAGGGGGTTTGGTGAGCAGTACTTC.

This clonotype was found once. The gene calls are TRBV5-6 and TRBJ1-4; TRBD1 is a possible D gene (5 bases). V lost 4 bases and J lost 2, with 12 bases in between. The germline gives CDR1 SGHDT, CDR2 YYEEEE. This CDR3 is built from 15 residues. The CDR3 DNA reads TGTGCCAGCAGCAATGGGGCAGTCACTAATGAAAAACTGTTTTTT. Its protein product is CASSNGAVTNEKLFF.

The J gene is TRBJ1-4, the V gene TRBV5-1, with D uncertain. CDR1 SGHRS and CDR2 YFSETQ come from the germline V gene. The CDR3 is 15 residues long. V shed 7 bases and J shed 0 bases, with 13 bases lying between them. The DNA of the CDR3 is TGCGCCAGCGGTAAGGACGGAGCAACTAATGAAAAACTGTTTTTT. Translated: CASGKDGATNEKLFF.

The CDR3 DNA is TGTGCCAGCAGCTTCGCAAGGGTACGAGAAAAACTGTTTTTT. Translation: CASSFARVREKLFF. The chain has TRBV7-4 and TRBJ1-4; D gene ambiguous. The CDR3 length is 14 residues. Germline V gene data show CDR1 as SGHVT and CDR2 as SQSDAQ. Trimming shortened V by 3 bases and J by 8 bases, and 13 bases separated the two germline ends.

With regard to this clonotype: Mismatch with germline at one junction end may stem from a read error. The gene calls are TRBV2 and TRBJ1-5; D is unresolved. In germline, CDR1 is SNHLY, CDR2 FYNNEI. CDR3 size: 16 residues. CDR3 protein: CASLGGKDGLNQPHHF. The CDR3 coding sequence is TGTGCCAGCCTAGGAGGGAAGGACGGACTTAATCAGCCCCACCATTTT.

Remarks on this clonotype: The junction departs from germline at one end; a sequencing error may be responsible. The V call is TRBV11-2, the J call TRBJ1-2, with 10 bases fitting TRBD1. Germline V gives CDR1 SGHAT, CDR2 FQNNGV. The CDR3 extends over 15 amino acids. CDR3 nucleotide sequence: TGTGCCGGCAGCCGGACGGGACAGGGGTATGAGGGCTACACCTTC. Its translation: CAGSRTGQGYEGYTF.

Concerning this clonotype: A read error is likely, as this CDR3 ends without the conserved phenylalanine or tryptophan. In DNA form, the CDR3 reads TGTGCCACCAGCAGAGATATAATGGGGGGGACCAAAACCCAGTACTTA. Translating it yields CATSRDIMGGTKTQYL. The chain carries TRBV15 and TRBJ2-5, with 7 positions matching TRBD2. CDR3 length: 16 amino acids. Germline loops: CDR1 LNHNV, CDR2 YYDKDF (reference sequence). The ends lost 0 bases at V and 8 bases at J; junction bases unmatched: 12.

This clonotype has a count of ten or more. This chain's CDR3 is CASSPVTGPNEKLFF. The CDR3 DNA reads as TGTGCCAGCAGCCCCGTGACAGGGCCTAATGAAAAACTGTTTTTT. The chain carries TRBV7-2 and TRBJ1-4, with 7 bases that match TRBD1. Germline V lookup: CDR1 SGHTA, CDR2 FQGNSA. With 5 bases clipped from V and 3 bases from J, the junction kept 6 bases outside the gene matches. The CDR3 contains 15 residues.

This clonotype was counted a single time. The V and J genes are TRBV3-1 and TRBJ1-6; D perhaps matches TRBD1 (5 bases). The CDR3 contains 17 residues. V lost 4 bases, J lost 9 bases, and 22 bases lay in between. Germline assignment: CDR1 LGHDT and CDR2 YNNKEL (reference sequence). The CDR3 reads CASSLQNRRTLASPLHF. As DNA, the CDR3 is TGTGCCAGCAGCCTCCAAAACCGACGGACACTGGCTTCACCCCTCCACTTT.

This clonotype was seen only a few times. The chain joins TRBV5-1 to TRBJ1-3; TRBD1 might be the D (5 bases). CDR1 is SGHRS and CDR2 is YFSETQ in the germline V gene. The CDR3 loop spans 16 amino acids. Deletions cut 4 bases from V and 0 bases from J, with 14 bases between. This CDR3 is CASSRQGDSSGNTIYF. DNA of the CDR3: TGCGCCAGCAGCCGTCAGGGAGACAGCTCTGGAAACACCATATATTTT.

This clonotype was picked up a small number of times. One junction end disagrees with the germline gene, perhaps due to a read error. The genes are TRBV4-1 and TRBJ1-1; no reliable D call. In germline, CDR1 is MGHRA, CDR2 YSYEKL. The CDR3 covers 14 residues. CDR3 in DNA: TGCGCCAGCAGCCACGACATGGCTAACACTGAGGCTTTCTTT. As protein: CASSHDMANTEAFF.

This rearrangement joins TRBV9 to TRBJ1-1; D not resolved. The CDR3 sequence is 16 residues long. The V gene's germline CDR1 is SGDLS and CDR2 YYNGEE. Trimming stripped 4 bases from V and 3 bases from J, with 19 bases between. CDR3 DNA: TGTGCCAGCAGCTCGCTTGGAGGAGGAACCCACACTGAAGCTTTCTTT. This gives the protein CASSSLGGGTHTEAFF.

This clonotype has only a few counts. The chain employs TRBV5-1 and TRBJ2-1; TRBD1 matches 8 bases. CDR1 is SGHRS, CDR2 YFSETQ, per germline. CDR3 size: 14 residues. V lost 4 bases and J lost 8; bases outside the gene matches: 8. The CDR3 sequence is CASSPDRGWDEQFF. CDR3 DNA: TGCGCCAGCAGCCCTGACAGGGGATGGGATGAGCAGTTCTTC.